This TCR beta chain was identified in a study of cytomegalovirus exposure and HLA in healthy donors. Findings and limits, study-wide: The authors enumerated over 150 TCR beta chains as linked to cytomegalovirus. Links to common viral pathogens appeared, in a later analysis, for several of the most significant clusters.

It was with 60 Vbeta and 13 Jbeta primers that the PCR ran. Libraries were prepared by immunoSEQ multiplex PCR; TCRdb keeps only in-frame clonotypes and omits some of them. This table has approximately 100,000 clones, roughly 80% appearing once. As to this clone: Its cognate antigen is unknown.

This CDR3 is 17 amino acids long. CDR1 is SGHAT, CDR2 FQNNGV, per germline. V was trimmed by 5 bases and J by 0 bases, leaving 17 bases between them. V is TRBV11-2 and J is TRBJ1-3; D possibly corresponds to TRBD1 (6 bases). Sequencing used PBMCs. This TCR was sampled from a male donor in good health and CMV-seropositive. The CDR3 protein is CASSVRDISFSGNTIYF. The CDR3 nucleotides are TGTGCCAGCAGCGTCCGGGACATATCGTTCTCTGGAAACACCATATATTTT.